Listed here is a single TCR beta chain. These data belong to a study of blood T cell repertoires in COVID-19. Across the whole study: Acute and convalescent COVID-19 samples came from the United States, Italy and Spain. T cells, B-cell-depleted T cells, or PBMCs provided the cDNA or gDNA that served as material.

Sequencing used immunoSEQ multiplex PCR; TCRdb keeps in-frame clones, though not all of them. The profile shows tens of thousands of clones, 80% to 90% of them singletons. The receptor was derived from a woman aged 60-70 years with COVID-19, enrolled during active disease. The source material was peripheral blood.

CDR3 loop: CASGATGGNTIYF. CDR3 sequence (DNA): TGTGCCAGCGGGGCAACAGGGGGAAACACCATATATTTT. The chain recombines TRBV2 with TRBJ1-3; D may be TRBD1 (6 bases). Deletions cut 8 bases from V and 4 bases from J, with 12 bases between. The CDR3 extends over 13 amino acids. From germline, CDR1 is SNHLY and CDR2 FYNNEI.